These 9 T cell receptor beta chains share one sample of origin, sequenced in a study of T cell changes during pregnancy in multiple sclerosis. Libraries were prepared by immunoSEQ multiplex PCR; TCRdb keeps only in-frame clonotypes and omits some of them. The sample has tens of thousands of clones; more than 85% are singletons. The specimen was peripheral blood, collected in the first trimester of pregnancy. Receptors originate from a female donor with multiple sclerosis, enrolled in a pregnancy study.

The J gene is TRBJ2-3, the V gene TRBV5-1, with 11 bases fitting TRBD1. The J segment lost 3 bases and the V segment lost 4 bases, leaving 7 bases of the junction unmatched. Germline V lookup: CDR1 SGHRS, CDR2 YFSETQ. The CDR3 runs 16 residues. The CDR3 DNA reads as TGCGCCAGCAGCCAGGTGGGACAGGGGGTAACAGATACGCAGTATTTT. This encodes CASSQVGQGVTDTQYF.

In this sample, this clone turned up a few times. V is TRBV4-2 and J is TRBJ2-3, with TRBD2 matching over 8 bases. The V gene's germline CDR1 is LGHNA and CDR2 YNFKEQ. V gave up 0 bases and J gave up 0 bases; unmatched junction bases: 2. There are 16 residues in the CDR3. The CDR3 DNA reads TGTGCCAGCAGCCAAGAGCCGGGGGGGAGCACAGATACGCAGTATTTT. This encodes CASSQEPGGSTDTQYF.

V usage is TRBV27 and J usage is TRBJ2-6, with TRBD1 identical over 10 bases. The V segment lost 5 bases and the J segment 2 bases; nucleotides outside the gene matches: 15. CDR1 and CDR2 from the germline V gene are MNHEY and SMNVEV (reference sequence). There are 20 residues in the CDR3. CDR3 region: CASSPKIPGQGLTGANVLTF. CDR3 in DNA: TGTGCCAGCAGTCCCAAAATTCCGGGACAGGGGCTCACTGGGGCCAACGTCCTGACTTTC.

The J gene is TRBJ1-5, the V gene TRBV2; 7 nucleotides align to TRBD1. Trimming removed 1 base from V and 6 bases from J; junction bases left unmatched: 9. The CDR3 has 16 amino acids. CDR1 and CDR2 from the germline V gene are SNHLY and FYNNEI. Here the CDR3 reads CASSEERNRGSQPQHF. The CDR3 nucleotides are TGTGCCAGCAGTGAAGAACGGAACAGGGGTTCTCAGCCCCAGCATTTT.

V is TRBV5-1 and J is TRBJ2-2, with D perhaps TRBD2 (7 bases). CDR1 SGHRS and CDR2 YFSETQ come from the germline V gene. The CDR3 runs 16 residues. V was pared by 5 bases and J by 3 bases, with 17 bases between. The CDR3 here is CASRGPGGHDTGELFF. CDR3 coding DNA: TGCGCCAGCAGGGGGCCCGGGGGGCATGACACCGGGGAGCTGTTTTTT.

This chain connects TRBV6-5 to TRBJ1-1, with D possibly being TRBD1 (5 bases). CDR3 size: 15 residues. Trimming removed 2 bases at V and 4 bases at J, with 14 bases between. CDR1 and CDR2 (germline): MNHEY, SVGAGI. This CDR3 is CASSYAGGGGTEAFF. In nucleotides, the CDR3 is TGTGCCAGCAGTTACGCCGGGGGGGGAGGCACTGAAGCTTTCTTT.

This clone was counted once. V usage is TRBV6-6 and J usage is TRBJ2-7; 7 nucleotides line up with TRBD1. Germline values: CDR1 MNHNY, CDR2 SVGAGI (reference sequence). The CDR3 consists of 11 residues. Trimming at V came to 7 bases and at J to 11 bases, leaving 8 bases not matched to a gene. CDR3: CASTNGQGEYF. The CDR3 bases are TGTGCCAGCACCAACGGGCAGGGGGAGTACTTC.

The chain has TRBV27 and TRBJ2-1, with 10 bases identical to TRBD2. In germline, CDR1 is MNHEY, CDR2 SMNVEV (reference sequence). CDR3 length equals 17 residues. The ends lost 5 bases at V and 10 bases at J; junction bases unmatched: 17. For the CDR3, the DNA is TGTGCCAGCAGTCCATTCTTAGCGGGGGGTACCCTTGGGGAGCAGTTCTTC. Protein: CASSPFLAGGTLGEQFF.

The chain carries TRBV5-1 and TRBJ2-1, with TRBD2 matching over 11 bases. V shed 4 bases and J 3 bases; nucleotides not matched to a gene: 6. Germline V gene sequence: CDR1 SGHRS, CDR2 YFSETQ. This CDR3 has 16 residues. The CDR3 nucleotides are TGCGCCAGCAGCCCAGGGGGACTAGCGGACTACAATGAGCAGTTCTTC. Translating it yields CASSPGGLADYNEQFF.